One TCR beta chain is described in this entry. Here immunoSEQ multiplex PCR was the method, and the copy in TCRdb shows in-frame clones only, minus some. The sample holds under 250,000 clones, about 82% seen once. This entry comes from a study of blood T cell repertoires in COVID-19. CDR3 length: 13 residues. The germline V and J ends were trimmed by 1 base and 12 bases, with 13 bases remaining between them. Germline CDR1 MGHRA, CDR2 YSYEKL. The sequence was obtained from a woman of 80 years or more with COVID-19, enrolled during active disease. The genes are TRBV4-1 and TRBJ2-1, with a tentative D call TRBD2 (6 bases). The sequencing sample was made of peripheral blood. CDR3 in amino acids: CASSQAEGIVQFF. CDR3 bases: TGCGCCAGCAGCCAAGCGGAGGGAATCGTGCAGTTCTTC.